Listed below are T cell receptor beta chains from one sample, sequenced in a study of cytomegalovirus exposure and HLA in healthy donors. The data were produced by immunoSEQ multiplex PCR, yet TCRdb's version contains in-frame clones alone and is incomplete. Found here are about 260,000 clones, just under 85% of them singletons; the top ten hold roughly 2%. The sequenced material came from PBMCs. Every receptor here comes from a woman in her thirties or forties in good health and CMV-seropositive. The CDR3 runs from the conserved cysteine through the conserved F or W. Fields, in order: J gene, D gene, clone size, V gene, CDR3 protein, CDR3 DNA. A D gene is named only where the DNA matches it firmly. Clone size is given for some rows only: seen once, a few or many times, or a class if the clone is expanded.

TRBJ1-4	NA	NA	TRBV4-3	CASSQYIATNEKLFF	TGCGCCAGCAGCCAATACATTGCAACTAATGAAAAACTGTTTTTT
TRBJ2-1	NA	few	TRBV27	CASSLGGRIEYNEQFF	TGTGCCAGCAGTCTGGGTGGGAGGATAGAATACAATGAGCAGTTCTTC
TRBJ2-1	NA	NA	TRBV7-2	CASSLGSRNEQFF	TGTGCCAGCAGCTTAGGGAGTAGGAATGAGCAGTTCTTC
TRBJ2-1	NA	NA	TRBV6-5	CASSPGVGYNEQFF	TGTGCCAGCAGCCCAGGGGTGGGGTACAATGAGCAGTTCTTC
TRBJ2-3	NA	NA	TRBV13	CASSFRDTSTDTQYF	TGTGCCAGCAGCTTTCGGGACACAAGCACAGATACGCAGTATTTT
TRBJ1-1	TRBD1	NA	TRBV19	CASRTQGAPNTEAFF	TGTGCCAGTAGAACGCAGGGGGCGCCTAACACTGAAGCTTTCTTT
TRBJ2-7	TRBD1	NA	TRBV18	CASSRTGDGYEQYF	TGTGCCAGCTCACGGACAGGGGACGGCTACGAGCAGTACTTC
TRBJ2-3	NA	NA	TRBV7-2	CASSPQSSGQRDTQYF	TGTGCCAGCAGCCCACAGAGCTCAGGGCAAAGGGATACGCAGTATTTT
TRBJ2-7	TRBD1	NA	TRBV18	CASSPSTGAYEQYF	TGTGCCAGCTCACCGTCAACAGGGGCCTACGAGCAGTACTTC
TRBJ2-1	TRBD2	NA	TRBV29-1	CSVEPSGREIGEQFF	TGCAGCGTTGAACCTAGCGGGAGGGAAATAGGTGAGCAGTTCTTC
TRBJ2-4	TRBD2	NA	TRBV5-6	CASSLRTSGGNGNSQYF	TGTGCCAGCAGCTTGCGGACTAGCGGAGGGAATGGAAACAGTCAGTACTTC
TRBJ2-1	NA	NA	TRBV18	CASSQDSDNEQFF	TGTGCCAGCTCACAAGACAGTGACAATGAGCAGTTCTTC
TRBJ1-4	TRBD1	NA	TRBV19	CASTSREGTGVEKLFF	TGTGCCAGTACCTCTCGGGAGGGGACAGGGGTCGAAAAACTGTTTTTT
TRBJ1-1	NA	NA	TRBV5-5	CASSLQDLNTEAFF	TGTGCCAGCAGCTTACAGGATTTAAACACTGAAGCTTTCTTT
TRBJ2-3	NA	NA	TRBV5-1	CASRPGDTQYF	TGCGCCAGCAGACCCGGGGATACGCAGTATTTT
TRBJ2-3	TRBD2	NA	TRBV9	CASTSFGGGRSEDTQYF	TGTGCCAGCACCAGCTTCGGAGGCGGGAGGTCGGAAGATACGCAGTATTTT
TRBJ2-7	NA	NA	TRBV11-2	CASSLDISYEQYF	TGTGCCAGCAGCTTAGATATATCCTACGAGCAGTACTTC
TRBJ2-7	TRBD1	NA	TRBV30	CAWETGGLSYEQYF	TGTGCCTGGGAAACAGGGGGTCTCTCCTACGAGCAGTACTTC
TRBJ1-6	TRBD1	NA	TRBV10-3	CAISWDRDNSPLHF	TGTGCCATCAGCTGGGACAGGGATAATTCACCCCTCCACTTT
TRBJ1-4	NA	NA	TRBV7-9	CASSPDSQNEKLFF	TGTGCCAGCAGCCCGGACAGTCAAAATGAAAAACTGTTTTTT
TRBJ1-5	NA	NA	TRBV7-8	CASSWQFSQPQHF	TGTGCCAGCAGCTGGCAGTTCTCCCAGCCCCAGCATTTT
TRBJ1-2	TRBD1	NA	TRBV10-3	CAISGLWGQGANGYTF	TGTGCCATCAGTGGACTTTGGGGACAGGGGGCAAATGGCTACACCTTC
TRBJ2-1	TRBD1	NA	TRBV27	CASSKDPGQGIVSSYNEQFF	TGTGCCAGCAGTAAAGATCCGGGACAGGGGATTGTGAGCTCCTACAATGAGCAGTTCTTC
TRBJ2-7	TRBD1	NA	TRBV28	CASSRPGQGANEQYF	TGTGCCAGCAGTCGGCCGGGACAGGGGGCGAATGAGCAGTACTTC
TRBJ2-7	NA	NA	TRBV13	CASRVGSYEQYF	TGTGCCAGCAGGGTCGGGAGCTACGAGCAGTACTTC
TRBJ2-7	NA	NA	TRBV6-7	CASSSRGGPRSSYEQYF	TGTGCCAGCAGTTCTAGGGGGGGTCCCAGAAGCTCCTACGAGCAGTACTTC
TRBJ2-1	TRBD2	NA	TRBV7-9	CASSFSGGRKGPYNEQFF	TGTGCCAGCAGCTTCAGTGGCGGGAGGAAGGGACCCTACAATGAGCAGTTCTTC
TRBJ1-1	NA	NA	TRBV11-3	CASSSRVSTEAFF	TGTGCCAGCAGCTCGAGGGTCTCCACTGAAGCTTTCTTT
TRBJ2-7	NA	NA	TRBV7-6	CASSPSSASEQYF	TGTGCCAGCAGCCCGAGTAGCGCTAGCGAGCAGTACTTC
TRBJ1-3	TRBD1	NA	TRBV10-3	CAMDSGQNSGNTIYF	TGTGCCATGGACTCGGGACAGAACTCTGGAAACACCATATATTTT
TRBJ2-6	TRBD1	NA	TRBV6-5	CASMPQGAGANALTF	TGTGCCAGCATGCCCCAGGGGGCTGGGGCCAACGCCCTGACTTTC
TRBJ2-2	TRBD1	NA	TRBV5-4	CASSNRDRGVPGELFF	TGTGCCAGCAGCAACCGGGACAGGGGAGTCCCCGGGGAGCTGTTTTTT
TRBJ2-7	NA	NA	TRBV6-5	CASSYSISENYEQYF	TGTGCCAGCAGTTACTCGATCTCCGAGAACTACGAGCAGTACTTC
TRBJ2-2	NA	NA	TRBV4-1	CASSVGGTGELFF	TGCGCCAGCAGCGTCGGGGGAACCGGGGAGCTGTTTTTT
TRBJ1-1	NA	NA	TRBV19	CASSPGISEAFF	TGTGCCAGTAGTCCCGGGATCTCTGAAGCTTTCTTT
TRBJ1-4	TRBD1	NA	TRBV7-9	CSSSFWDPTGGEKLFF	TGTTCCAGCAGCTTTTGGGACCCAACAGGGGGTGAAAAACTGTTTTTT
TRBJ2-5	TRBD2	once	TRBV2	CASSDWTRETQYF	TGTGCCAGCAGTGATTGGACTAGAGAGACCCAGTACTTC
TRBJ1-1	NA	once	TRBV28	CASTLFGGTEAFF	TGTGCCAGCACCCTCTTCGGGGGGACTGAAGCTTTCTTT